This entry concerns a single T cell receptor (beta chain). Its antigen is currently unknown. This entry is derived from a study of beta chain features in type 1 diabetes. Looking at the study overall: Analysis included 100 million to 140 million sorted cells drawn from all samples.

Broader study findings: Shortening of TCRB CDR3s, moderate but significant, appeared in all four CD4+ subsets of Type 1 diabetes patients.

The CDR3 totals 14 residues. V was trimmed by 0 bases and J by 0 bases, leaving 6 bases between them. CDR1 is SGHRS, CDR2 YFSETQ, per germline. Expressed TCRB transcripts were sequenced because the isolated RNA had all been reverse transcribed beforehand. Data came from immunoSEQ multiplex PCR; TCRdb stores just in-frame clones and leaves some out. Of around 340,000 clones in the sample, about a tenth are singletons; the top ten hold 1%. The material sequenced was central memory CD4+ T cells from blood. The receptor comes from a man aged 25 to 40 with type 1 diabetes. V usage is TRBV5-1 and J usage is TRBJ1-1; no definite D call. CDR3 residues: CASSLAPMNTEAFF. For the CDR3, the DNA is TGCGCCAGCAGCTTGGCCCCAATGAACACTGAAGCTTTCTTT. The full variable domain, with the rest looked up from reference TRBV5-1 and TRBJ1-1, is KAGVTQTPRYLIKTRGQQVTLSCSPISGHRSVSWYQQTPGQGLQFLFEYFSETQRNKGNFPGRFSGRQFSNSRSEMNVSTLELGDSALYLCASSLAPMNTEAFFGQGTRLTVV.